These 18 T cell receptor beta chains came from one sample sequenced in a study of identical twins. In TCRdb, the 5' RACE reads were re-called with MiXCR into one record per CDR3 protein. The sample includes 430,000 or so distinct CDR3 sequences, approximately 24% of them seen just once. These data were also reused for a study on T cells expressing NK-cell markers.

The material sequenced was CD4+ T cells sorted from blood. These TCRs come from a woman between 18 and 30 years old in good health.

This clonotype turned up a few times. The V call is TRBV12-3 or TRBV12-4, the J call TRBJ2-7; possibly TRBD2 for D (6 bases). V was trimmed by 11 bases and J by 2 bases, leaving 16 bases between them. CDR3 length: 13 residues. CDR3 loop: CASRRDHPYEQYF. The CDR3 DNA follows: TGTGCCTCCAGGAGGGACCACCCCTACGAGCAGTACTTC.

V gene TRBV5-1 combines with J gene TRBJ2-3; D unclear. Trimming removed 2 bases from V and 1 base from J, with 11 bases in between. CDR1 and CDR2 (germline): SGHRS, YFSETQ. The CDR3 length is 15 residues. The CDR3 coding sequence is TGCGCCAGCAGCTTCATACAAATCGGCACAGATACGCAGTATTTT. This encodes CASSFIQIGTDTQYF.

The chain couples TRBV9 to TRBJ2-1; 7 nucleotides match TRBD2. The CDR3 length is 17 residues. The germline V gene has CDR1 SGDLS and CDR2 YYNGEE. V lost 0 bases to trimming and J lost 3 bases; unmatched junction nucleotides: 9. The CDR3 loop reads CASSVASGALLYNEQFF. CDR3 nucleotides: TGTGCCAGCAGCGTAGCTAGCGGAGCTCTCCTCTACAATGAGCAGTTCTTC.

The J gene is TRBJ1-1, the V gene TRBV6-5; 8 bases agree with TRBD1. Unmatched junction bases numbered 4, after V lost 4 bases and J lost 3 bases. Germline-derived CDR1 and CDR2 are MNHEY and SVGAGI. The CDR3 sequence is 14 residues long. The CDR3 reads CASSSGGADTEAFF. In DNA form, the CDR3 reads TGTGCCAGCAGTTCAGGGGGCGCCGACACTGAAGCTTTCTTT.

This clonotype was detected ten times or more. This chain uses TRBV5-1 with TRBJ1-2; no firm D call. Per germline, CDR1 SGHRS and CDR2 YFSETQ. This CDR3 is 14 amino acids long. The V end was cut by 2 bases, the J end by 6 bases, with 14 bases between. CDR3 DNA: TGCGCCAGCAGCTTTTCGGCGGAATTGGATGGCTACACCTTC. Encoded protein: CASSFSAELDGYTF.

This chain connects TRBV12-3 or TRBV12-4 to TRBJ1-4; no firm D call. Trimming removed 1 base at V and 9 bases at J, with 9 bases between. The CDR3 sequence is 13 residues long. Here the CDR3 DNA reads TGTGCCAGCAGTTTAGAGGCCAGCCAAAAACTGTTTTTT. Its translation is CASSLEASQKLFF.

The V gene is TRBV6-1, the J gene TRBJ2-1, with 10 bases that match TRBD1. The CDR3 extends over 15 amino acids. Germline CDR1 reads MNHNS; CDR2 reads SASEGT. V was clipped by 6 bases and J by 7 bases; unmatched bases: 9. CDR3 sequence (DNA): TGTGCCAGCAGAACCCGGGACAGGGGTAATAATGAGCAGTTCTTC. It translates to CASRTRDRGNNEQFF.

This clonotype was counted between two and nine times. The chain carries TRBV6-2 or TRBV6-3 and TRBJ2-1; D ambiguous. This CDR3 is 11 amino acids long. The V gene's germline CDR1 is MNHEY and CDR2 SVGEGT. Trimming stripped 7 bases from V and 4 bases from J, with 5 bases between. The CDR3 DNA reads TGTGCCAGCACTGGATACAATGAGCAGTTCTTC. It encodes CASTGYNEQFF.

This chain uses TRBV10-3 with TRBJ2-3; TRBD1 aligns across 8 bases. This CDR3 region has 15 residues. The V and J ends lost 6 bases and 0 bases, in that order; junction bases with no gene match: 5. CDR1 is ENHRY, CDR2 SYGVKD, per germline. The CDR3 loop reads CAISGTGPSTDTQYF. The CDR3 nucleotides read TGTGCCATCAGCGGGACAGGACCAAGCACAGATACGCAGTATTTT.

This clonotype was counted between two and nine times. The gene calls are TRBV10-2 and TRBJ2-7; no clear D gene. Trimming shortened V by 2 bases and J by 2 bases, and 4 bases separated the two germline ends. This CDR3 comprises 12 residues. Germline-derived CDR1 and CDR2 are WSHSY and SAAADI. The CDR3 coding sequence is TGCGCCAGCAGTGAGCAAGCCTACGAGCAGTACTTC. As protein: CASSEQAYEQYF.

V is TRBV18 and J is TRBJ1-5; D remains unclear. Germline V gene sequence: CDR1 KGHSH, CDR2 LQKENI. The V end lost 6 bases, the J end lost 2 bases, and 11 bases lay between the germline ends. The length of the CDR3 is 14 residues. The CDR3 loop is CASSPVEGNQPQHF. CDR3 coding DNA: TGTGCCAGCTCCCCCGTTGAGGGCAATCAGCCCCAGCATTTT.

This sequence joins TRBV12-3 or TRBV12-4 and TRBJ1-4; TRBD1 might be the D (5 bases). The CDR3 loop spans 14 amino acids. V was clipped by 9 bases and J by 4 bases, with 15 bases between them. The CDR3 DNA follows: TGTGCCAGTTTGGAGGGGAGGGGTAATGAAAAACTGTTTTTT. Its translation: CASLEGRGNEKLFF.

This clonotype was recorded many times. This chain connects TRBV10-3 to TRBJ2-3; TRBD2 is a possible D gene (6 bases). Trimming shortened V by 7 bases and J by 4 bases, and 9 bases separated the two germline ends. Germline values: CDR1 ENHRY, CDR2 SYGVKD. CDR3 length: 12 residues. CDR3 protein: CAITEGADTQYF. CDR3 DNA sequence: TGTGCCATCACGGAGGGCGCAGATACGCAGTATTTT.

This clonotype was observed a handful of times. The chain joins TRBV20-1 to TRBJ2-1; 10 nucleotides agree with TRBD1. The CDR3 runs 15 residues. V dropped 7 bases and J dropped 7; count of bases not matched to a gene: 13. Germline CDR1 is DFQATT and CDR2 is SNEGSKA (reference sequence). The CDR3 loop reads CSGNPTGGFGNEQFF. Here the CDR3 DNA reads TGCAGTGGAAATCCGACAGGGGGCTTTGGGAATGAGCAGTTCTTC.

This clonotype was counted a few times. The chain recombines TRBV5-1 with TRBJ2-3; D remains unclear. Trimming cost V 0 bases and J 8 bases, with 10 bases left between them. The CDR3 spans 13 residues. Per the germline V gene, CDR1 is SGHRS and CDR2 is YFSETQ. The DNA of the CDR3 is TGCGCCAGCAGCTTGGATAGGCGAGGTACGCAGTATTTT. Residues: CASSLDRRGTQYF.

V and J are TRBV5-1 and TRBJ2-5, with a weak D call TRBD1 (5 bases). The ends were cut back, 4 bases at V and 3 bases at J, with 13 bases in the middle. Germline V lookup: CDR1 SGHRS, CDR2 YFSETQ. The CDR3 runs 14 residues. This CDR3 is CASSTVATEETQYF. CDR3 in DNA: TGCGCCAGCAGCACCGTTGCGACAGAAGAGACCCAGTACTTC. Supplemented by reference TRBV5-1 and TRBJ2-5, the full variable domain reads KAGVTQTPRYLIKTRGQQVTLSCSPISGHRSVSWYQQTPGQGLQFLFEYFSETQRNKGNFPGRFSGRQFSNSRSEMNVSTLELGDSALYLCASSTVATEETQYFGPGTRLLVL.

V and J are TRBV19 and TRBJ2-6; D unclear. This CDR3 region has 14 residues. Germline V gene data show CDR1 as LNHDA and CDR2 as SQIVND (reference sequence). The germline V and J ends were trimmed by 7 bases and 0 bases, with 7 bases remaining between them. For the CDR3, the DNA is TGTGCCAGTATAGGGTACTCTGGGGCCAACGTCCTGACTTTC. This translates into CASIGYSGANVLTF. Complete variable domain (other parts from reference TRBV19 and TRBJ2-6): DGGITQSPKYLFRKEGQNVTLSCEQNLNHDAMYWYRQDPGQGLRLIYYSQIVNDFQKGDIAEGYSVSREKKESFPLTVTSAQKNPTAFYLCASIGYSGANVLTFGAGSRLTVL.

The V gene is TRBV20-1, the J gene TRBJ2-5, with 11 bases that match TRBD2. J lost 1 base, V lost 6 bases, and 7 bases had no gene match. Germline loops: CDR1 DFQATT, CDR2 SNEGSKA (reference sequence). The CDR3 covers 15 residues. For the CDR3, the DNA is TGCAGTGCGCCCGCTAGCGGGGGGCTCCAAGAGACCCAGTACTTC. This codes for CSAPASGGLQETQYF.